This T cell receptor (beta chain) was identified during a study of blood T cell repertoires in COVID-19. Original data processing: Estimates of nucleated cell counts were drawn from the amplification of reference gene primers. Profiling relied on immunoSEQ multiplex PCR, and the TCRdb table lists in-frame clones only, not all of them. V and J calls and clone size follow that table, whereas D and trimming were derived from the DNA. There are roughly 310,000 clones in the sample; about 88% occur only once, and around 9.5% lies in the top ten. Everyone who took part was roughly 18 to 89 years old, and they came from about 23 US areas. CDR1 is SGHTA and CDR2 is FQGNSA in the germline V gene. V lost 5 bases and J lost 10, with 15 bases in between. The CDR3 is made up of 13 amino acids.

This chain joins TRBV7-2 and TRBJ2-1; possible D gene TRBD2, 7 bases. The clonotype comes from a woman in her forties who had recovered from COVID-19. Sequencing was performed on PBMCs or T cells enriched from blood (not recorded which). CDR3 DNA: TGTGCCAGCAGCCTCGAGGGGGGGTGGGAGCAGTTCTTC. Translation gives CASSLEGGWEQFF.